The 12 T cell receptor beta chains reported below all come from one sample, sequenced in a study of T-cell memory formation after mild COVID-19. TCRdb redid the calling of the 5' RACE reads with MiXCR, one entry per CDR3 protein. The repertoire holds 200,000 to 250,000 distinct CDR3 sequences, 8.5% to 9.5% seen once, with roughly a fifth in the top ten. Input material: PBMCs or a T cell subset sorted from them (not recorded which). The receptors come from a man in his late teens or twenties who had mild COVID-19 (a few samples of this study predate the infection). Cell type and time point are not known.

The sample holds a few counts of this clonotype. This rearrangement joins TRBV7-2 to TRBJ2-3, with 7 bases fitting TRBD1. CDR1 is SGHTA and CDR2 is FQGNSA in the germline V gene. The CDR3 runs to 15 residues. The V gene end was trimmed by 6 bases and the J gene end by 3 bases; junction bases not matched to a gene: 9. The CDR3 DNA follows: TGTGCCAGCAGACAACAGGGGATACGGACAGATACGCAGTATTTT. This sequence encodes CASRQQGIRTDTQYF.

This chain uses TRBV29-1 with TRBJ1-5; D unclear. Trimming stripped 4 bases from V and 0 bases from J, with 7 bases between. The CDR3 has 13 residues. Germline CDR1 is SQVTM and CDR2 is ANQGSEA. The CDR3 nucleotides read TGCAGCGTTGCGTCATATAGCAATCAGCCCCAGCATTTT. It translates to CSVASYSNQPQHF.

This clonotype was counted between two and nine times. The chain employs TRBV20-1 and TRBJ1-6, with D perhaps TRBD1 (5 bases). Trimming pared 6 bases from V and 6 bases from J, leaving 18 bases between. The germline V gene encodes CDR1 DFQATT and CDR2 SNEGSKA (reference sequence). The CDR3 spans 15 residues. CDR3 coding DNA: TGCAGTGCGCATACCGCAGGGTTCGGTAATTCACCCCTCCACTTT. Protein product: CSAHTAGFGNSPLHF.

The chain couples TRBV4-1 to TRBJ2-5, with a tentative D call TRBD2 (6 bases). Germline lookup yields CDR1 MGHRA and CDR2 YSYEKL. The CDR3 runs 15 residues. Trimming cost V 0 bases and J 7 bases, with 15 bases left between them. The chain's CDR3 is CASSQDWGDPGTQYF. DNA for the CDR3: TGCGCCAGCAGCCAAGATTGGGGGGACCCGGGGACCCAGTACTTC.

In its sample, this clonotype was seen many times. The J gene is TRBJ2-3, the V gene TRBV12-3 or TRBV12-4; 11 bases are a match to TRBD2. The CDR3 length is 14 residues. V lost 6 bases, J lost 6 bases, and 5 bases stayed unmatched. CDR3 bases: TGTGCCAGCAGAAACCCTAGCGGGGGGGATACGCAGTATTTT. This codes for CASRNPSGGDTQYF.

This clonotype was observed a few times. This chain connects TRBV6-5 to TRBJ1-2; D is uncertain. Deletions cut 2 bases from V and 3 bases from J, with 10 bases between. The CDR3 loop spans 14 amino acids. Germline V gives CDR1 MNHEY, CDR2 SVGAGI. CDR3 coding DNA: TGTGCCAGCAGTTACGGGCAGACTTACTATGGCTACACCTTC. Translated, it gives CASSYGQTYYGYTF.

The V and J genes are TRBV6-5 and TRBJ2-3; tentatively, D is TRBD2 (5 bases). Deletions cut 7 bases from V and 3 bases from J, with 14 bases between. In germline, CDR1 is MNHEY, CDR2 SVGAGI. The CDR3 is made up of 14 amino acids. CDR3 sequence reads: CASNRGPNTDTQYF. CDR3 sequence (DNA): TGTGCCAGCAATCGAGGGCCGAATACAGATACGCAGTATTTT.

This clonotype showed up just a few times. The J gene is TRBJ1-1, the V gene TRBV12-3 or TRBV12-4; D possibly corresponds to TRBD1 (6 bases). V gave up 1 base and J gave up 5 bases, with 11 bases separating them. The CDR3 totals 14 residues. The CDR3 DNA reads as TGTGCCAGCAGTTTAGGGGGGGGCCAAACTGAAGCTTTCTTT. This codes for CASSLGGGQTEAFF.

The chain has TRBV5-5 and TRBJ2-1; D not certain. Germline V gene data show CDR1 as SGHKS and CDR2 as YYEKEE (reference sequence). This CDR3 contains 15 residues. V shed 0 bases and J shed 0 bases, with 7 bases lying between them. CDR3 region: CASSLAPGSYNEQFF. The CDR3, as DNA: TGTGCCAGCAGCTTGGCACCCGGCTCCTACAATGAGCAGTTCTTC. The whole variable domain, filled in from reference TRBV5-5 and TRBJ2-1, reads DAGVTQSPTHLIKTRGQQVTLRCSPISGHKSVSWYQQVLGQGPQFIFQYYEKEERGRGNFPDRFSARQFPNYSSELNVNALLLGDSALYLCASSLAPGSYNEQFFGPGTRLTVL.

This clonotype has only a few counts. The gene calls are TRBV5-1 and TRBJ2-3; the D gene is possibly TRBD1 (6 bases). CDR1 is SGHRS and CDR2 is YFSETQ in the germline V gene. V was trimmed by 4 bases and J by 2 bases, leaving 14 bases between them. This CDR3 is built from 15 residues. The CDR3 DNA reads TGCGCCAGCAGCCCCGGACAGATTTACACAGATACGCAGTATTTT. Encoded protein: CASSPGQIYTDTQYF.

There are a few counts of this clonotype. The rearrangement links TRBV3-1 to TRBJ1-2; 7 positions agree with TRBD1. The CDR3 has 15 residues. The junction had 9 bases not matched to a gene; V was cut back by 5 bases and J by 3 bases. CDR1 and CDR2 (germline): LGHDT, YNNKEL (reference sequence). The CDR3 is CASSKWDSPDYGYTF. CDR3 coding DNA: TGTGCCAGCAGCAAATGGGACAGTCCGGACTATGGCTACACCTTC.

The chain couples TRBV7-9 to TRBJ1-3; D is undetermined. Trimming removed 0 bases from V and 0 bases from J, with 9 bases in between. The germline V gene encodes CDR1 SEHNR and CDR2 FQNEAQ (reference sequence). The CDR3 is 16 amino acids. As DNA, the CDR3 is TGTGCCAGCAGCTTAGCGGCCGGCTACTCTGGAAACACCATATATTTT. Translating gives CASSLAAGYSGNTIYF.